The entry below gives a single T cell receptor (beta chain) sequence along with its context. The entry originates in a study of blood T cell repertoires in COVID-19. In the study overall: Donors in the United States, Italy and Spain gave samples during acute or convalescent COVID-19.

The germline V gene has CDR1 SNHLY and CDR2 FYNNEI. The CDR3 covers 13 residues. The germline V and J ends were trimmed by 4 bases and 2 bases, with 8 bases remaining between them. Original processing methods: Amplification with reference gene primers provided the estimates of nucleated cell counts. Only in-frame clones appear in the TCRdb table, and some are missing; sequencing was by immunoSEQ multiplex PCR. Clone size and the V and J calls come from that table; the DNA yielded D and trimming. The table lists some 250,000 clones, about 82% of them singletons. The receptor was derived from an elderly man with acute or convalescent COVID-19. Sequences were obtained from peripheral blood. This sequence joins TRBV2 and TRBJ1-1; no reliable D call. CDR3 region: CASSGGLNTEAFF. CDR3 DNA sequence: TGTGCCAGCAGTGGTGGACTTAACACTGAAGCTTTCTTT.